This T cell receptor beta chain is drawn from a study of monozygotic twins with inflammatory bowel disease. One entry per CDR3 protein, without DNA, is what TCRdb gives after re-calling the 5' RACE reads. The sample includes 150,000 to 200,000 distinct CDR3 sequences. The CDR3 consists of 17 residues. Germline V gene data show CDR1 as SGHTA and CDR2 as FQGNSA. The chain combines TRBV7-2 with TRBJ2-5; TCRdb proposes TRBD2, but this gene call is untestable without DNA. The sequencing input was blood. This clonotype was sampled from a human donor with ulcerative colitis or Crohn's disease, or a healthy co-twin of an affected twin (not recorded which). The CDR3 is CASSLGGLGTSGETQYF.